This T cell receptor beta chain was recorded in a study of shared T cell receptors in the human thymus. Method: immunoSEQ multiplex PCR; TCRdb's copy keeps in-frame clones and lacks some. The profile shows roughly 700,000 clones, around 87% of them singletons. This CDR3 comprises 15 residues. Deletions cut 1 base from V and 2 bases from J, with 11 bases between. Germline CDR1 is LGHNA and CDR2 is YSLEER. The count of this clone is one. This sample was also put to use in a study of human thymus T cells. Per that paper: It was from resections taken during corrective heart surgery that the thymus tissue came.

The origin of this receptor is a boy under two years old with a congenital heart defect. This sequence joins TRBV4-3 and TRBJ1-2; D gene uncertain. Source material: thymocytes. DNA of the CDR3: TGCGCCAGCAGCCAAGTGGCGGGCGCAAACTATGGCTACACCTTC. This gives the protein CASSQVAGANYGYTF.